This T cell receptor (beta chain) was profiled in a study of cytomegalovirus exposure and HLA in healthy donors. Overall study results and limits: A missense DCLRE1C variant was associated with V- and J-gene trimming of TCR beta chains in a later analysis, and an independent cohort replicated the association. A few chains tied to CMV proved CMV antigen-specific in vitro. With high specificity and sensitivity, the classifier reportedly diagnosed cytomegalovirus status. Analyzed later, association rates of TCRs varied across HLA loci, with DRB1 most and HLA-C fewest.

About this clone itself: Its specificity is not known.

The trim removed 4 bases at V and 8 bases at J, leaving 7 bases unmatched. The CDR3 is 16 residues long. Germline-derived CDR1 and CDR2 are SGHVS and FNYEAQ. PCR was performed using 60 Vbeta and 13 Jbeta primers. Libraries were prepared by immunoSEQ multiplex PCR; TCRdb keeps only in-frame clonotypes and omits some of them. Of tens of thousands of clones listed, under 85% are singletons. The TCR sequence derives from a man between 50 and 59 years old in good health and CMV-seronegative. The sample comprised PBMCs. The V and J genes are TRBV7-6 and TRBJ2-1, with 14 bases that match TRBD2. CDR3 coding DNA: TGTGCCAGCAGCTATAAGGGACTAGCGGGGGAATATGAGCAGTTCTTC. Translating gives CASSYKGLAGEYEQFF.